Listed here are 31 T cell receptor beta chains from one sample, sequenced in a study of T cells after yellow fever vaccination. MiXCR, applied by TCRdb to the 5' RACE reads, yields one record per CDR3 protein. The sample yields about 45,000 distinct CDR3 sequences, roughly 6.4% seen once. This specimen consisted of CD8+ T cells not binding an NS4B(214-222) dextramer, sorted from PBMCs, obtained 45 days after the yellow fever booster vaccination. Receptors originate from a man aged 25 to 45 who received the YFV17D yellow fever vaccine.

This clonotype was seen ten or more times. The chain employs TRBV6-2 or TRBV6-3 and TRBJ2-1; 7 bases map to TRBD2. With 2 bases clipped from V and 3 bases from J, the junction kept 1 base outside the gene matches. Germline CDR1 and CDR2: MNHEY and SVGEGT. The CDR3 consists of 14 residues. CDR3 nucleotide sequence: TGTGCCAGCAGTTACGGGACTATCTACAATGAGCAGTTCTTC. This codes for CASSYGTIYNEQFF.

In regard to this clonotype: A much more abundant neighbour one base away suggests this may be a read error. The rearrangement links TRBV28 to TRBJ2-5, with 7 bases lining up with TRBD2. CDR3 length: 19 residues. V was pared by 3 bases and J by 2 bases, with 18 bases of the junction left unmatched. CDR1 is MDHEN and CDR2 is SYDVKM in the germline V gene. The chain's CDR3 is CASSFTPGLTGVGQETQYF. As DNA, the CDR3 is TGTGCCAGCAGTTTTACGCCGGGACTAACGGGAGTCGGTCAAGAGACCCAGTACTTC.

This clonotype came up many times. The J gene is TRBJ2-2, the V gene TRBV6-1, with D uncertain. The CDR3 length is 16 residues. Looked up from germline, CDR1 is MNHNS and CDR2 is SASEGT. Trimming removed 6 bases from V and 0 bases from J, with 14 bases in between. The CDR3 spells CASSPILDANTGELFF. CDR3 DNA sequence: TGTGCCAGCAGCCCTATACTGGACGCGAACACCGGGGAGCTGTTTTTT.

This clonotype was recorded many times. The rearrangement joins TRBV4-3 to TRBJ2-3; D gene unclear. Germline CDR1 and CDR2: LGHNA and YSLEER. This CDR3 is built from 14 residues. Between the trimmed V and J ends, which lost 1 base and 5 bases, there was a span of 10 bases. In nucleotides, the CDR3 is TGCGCCAGCAGCCAAGGGAGTAGCCAAGATACGCAGTATTTT. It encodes CASSQGSSQDTQYF.

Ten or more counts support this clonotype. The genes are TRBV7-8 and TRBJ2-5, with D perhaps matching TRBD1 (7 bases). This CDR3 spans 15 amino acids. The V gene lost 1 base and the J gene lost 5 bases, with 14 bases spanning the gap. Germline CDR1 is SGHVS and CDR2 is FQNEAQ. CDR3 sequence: CASSLGQGGTETQYF. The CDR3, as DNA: TGTGCCAGCAGCTTAGGGCAGGGGGGTACTGAGACCCAGTACTTC.

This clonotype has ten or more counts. CDR3 sequence reads: CASSPMTSVGGELFF. The CDR3 nucleotides read TGTGCCAGCAGCCCAATGACTAGCGTTGGCGGGGAGCTGTTTTTT. This chain connects TRBV6-2 or TRBV6-3 to TRBJ2-2, with 8 bases matching TRBD2. Germline assignment: CDR1 MNHEY and CDR2 SVGEGT. The CDR3 runs to 15 residues. Unmatched junction bases numbered 10, after V lost 6 bases and J lost 7 bases.

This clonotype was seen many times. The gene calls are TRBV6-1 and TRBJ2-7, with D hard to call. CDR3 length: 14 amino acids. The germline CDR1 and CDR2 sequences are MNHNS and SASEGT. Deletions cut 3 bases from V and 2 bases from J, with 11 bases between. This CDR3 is CASSDRPFPYEQYF. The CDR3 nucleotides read TGTGCCAGCAGTGATCGCCCCTTCCCCTACGAGCAGTACTTC.

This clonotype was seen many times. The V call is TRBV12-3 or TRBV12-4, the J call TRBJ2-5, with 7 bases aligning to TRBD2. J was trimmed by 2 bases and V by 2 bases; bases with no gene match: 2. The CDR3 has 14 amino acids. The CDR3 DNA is TGTGCCAGCAGTTTAATGCGGGGGCAAGAGACCCAGTACTTC. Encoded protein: CASSLMRGQETQYF.

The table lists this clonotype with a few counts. CDR3 bases: TGTGCCAGTATCCACGGACAGGAGCCATCGCGTGGGGAGCTGTTTTTT. Residues: CASIHGQEPSRGELFF. The chain uses TRBV19 and TRBJ2-2, with 7 bases matching TRBD1. The trim removed 7 bases at V and 8 bases at J, leaving 16 bases unmatched. Germline CDR1 LNHDA, CDR2 SQIVND (reference sequence). This CDR3 is built from 16 residues.

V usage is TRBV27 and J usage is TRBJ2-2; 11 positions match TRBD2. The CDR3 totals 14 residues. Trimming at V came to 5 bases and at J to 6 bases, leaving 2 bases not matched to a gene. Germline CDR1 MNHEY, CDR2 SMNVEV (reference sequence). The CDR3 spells CASSPGLAAGELFF. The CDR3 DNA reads TGTGCCAGCAGTCCGGGACTAGCGGCCGGGGAGCTGTTTTTT.

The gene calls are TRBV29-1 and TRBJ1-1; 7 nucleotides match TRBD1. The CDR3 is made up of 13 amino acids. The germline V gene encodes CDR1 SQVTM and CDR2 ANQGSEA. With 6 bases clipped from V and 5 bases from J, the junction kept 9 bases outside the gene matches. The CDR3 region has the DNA TGCAGCGTACCCAAAACAGGGGCAACTGAAGCTTTCTTT. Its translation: CSVPKTGATEAFF.

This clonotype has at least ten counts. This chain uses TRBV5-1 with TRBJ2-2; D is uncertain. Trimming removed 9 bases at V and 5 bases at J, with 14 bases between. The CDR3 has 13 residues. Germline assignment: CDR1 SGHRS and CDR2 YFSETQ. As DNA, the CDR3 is TGCGCCAACAACTTCGAAGGGACCGGGGAGCTGTTTTTT. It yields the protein CANNFEGTGELFF.

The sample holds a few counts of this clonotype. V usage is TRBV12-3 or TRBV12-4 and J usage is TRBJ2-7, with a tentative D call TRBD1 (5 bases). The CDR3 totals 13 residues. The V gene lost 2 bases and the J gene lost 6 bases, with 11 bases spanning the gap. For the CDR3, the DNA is TGTGCCAGCAGTTTAAATGGCAGGGTCGAGCAGTACTTC. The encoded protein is CASSLNGRVEQYF.

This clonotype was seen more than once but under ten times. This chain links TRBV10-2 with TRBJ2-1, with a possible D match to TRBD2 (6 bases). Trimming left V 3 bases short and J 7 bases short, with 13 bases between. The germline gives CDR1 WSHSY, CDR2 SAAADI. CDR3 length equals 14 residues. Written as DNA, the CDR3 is TGCGCCAGCAGTGACCTCCCCGGAGGGAATGAGCAGTTCTTC. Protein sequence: CASSDLPGGNEQFF.

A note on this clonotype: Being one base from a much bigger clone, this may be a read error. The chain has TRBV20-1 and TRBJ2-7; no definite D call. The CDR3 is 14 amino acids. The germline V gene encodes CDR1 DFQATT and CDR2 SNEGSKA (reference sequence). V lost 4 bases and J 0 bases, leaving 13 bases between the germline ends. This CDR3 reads CSAIPPSHSYEQYF. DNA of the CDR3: TGCAGTGCTATACCCCCTTCCCACTCCTACGAGCAGTACTTC.

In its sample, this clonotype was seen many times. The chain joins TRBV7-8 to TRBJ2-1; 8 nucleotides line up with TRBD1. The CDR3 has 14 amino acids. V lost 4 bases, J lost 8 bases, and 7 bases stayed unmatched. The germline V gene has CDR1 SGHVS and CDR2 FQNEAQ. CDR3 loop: CASSYTHRGDEQFF. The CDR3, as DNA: TGTGCCAGCAGCTACACTCACAGGGGGGATGAGCAGTTCTTC.

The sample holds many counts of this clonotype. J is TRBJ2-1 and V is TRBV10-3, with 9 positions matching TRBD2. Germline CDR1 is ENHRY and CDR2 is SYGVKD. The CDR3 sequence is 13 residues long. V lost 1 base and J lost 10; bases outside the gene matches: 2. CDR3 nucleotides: TGTGCCATCAGTGAGTTAGCGGGAGCGGAGCAGTTCTTC. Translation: CAISELAGAEQFF.

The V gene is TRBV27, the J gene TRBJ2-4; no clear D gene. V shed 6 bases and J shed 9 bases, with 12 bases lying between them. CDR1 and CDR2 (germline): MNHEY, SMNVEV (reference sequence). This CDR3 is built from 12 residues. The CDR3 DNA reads TGTGCCAGCAGCTCCCGGGTTGGCATTCAGTACTTC. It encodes CASSSRVGIQYF.

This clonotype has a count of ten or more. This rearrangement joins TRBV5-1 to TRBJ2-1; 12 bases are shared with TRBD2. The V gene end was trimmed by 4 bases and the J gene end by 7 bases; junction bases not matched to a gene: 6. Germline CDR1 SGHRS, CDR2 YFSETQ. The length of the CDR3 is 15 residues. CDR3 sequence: CASSIGLAGNNEQFF. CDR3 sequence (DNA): TGCGCCAGCAGCATAGGACTAGCGGGGAATAATGAGCAGTTCTTC.

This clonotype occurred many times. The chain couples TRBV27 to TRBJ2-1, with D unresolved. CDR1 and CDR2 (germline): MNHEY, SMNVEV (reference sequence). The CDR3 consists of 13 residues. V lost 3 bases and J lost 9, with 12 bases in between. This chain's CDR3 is CASSLTRVGEQFF. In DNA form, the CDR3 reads TGTGCCAGCAGTTTGACAAGGGTCGGTGAGCAGTTCTTC.

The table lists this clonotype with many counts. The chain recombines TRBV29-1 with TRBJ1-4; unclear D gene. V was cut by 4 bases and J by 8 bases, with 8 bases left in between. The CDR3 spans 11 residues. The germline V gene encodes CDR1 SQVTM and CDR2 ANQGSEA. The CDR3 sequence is CSVGGLEKLFF. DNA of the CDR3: TGCAGCGTTGGGGGTTTAGAAAAACTGTTTTTT.

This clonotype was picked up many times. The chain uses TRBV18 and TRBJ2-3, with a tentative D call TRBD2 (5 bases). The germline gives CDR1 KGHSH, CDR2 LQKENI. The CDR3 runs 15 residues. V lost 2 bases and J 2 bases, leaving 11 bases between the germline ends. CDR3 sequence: CASSPTGGPTDTQYF. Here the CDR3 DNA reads TGTGCCAGCTCACCAACTGGAGGCCCCACAGATACGCAGTATTTT.

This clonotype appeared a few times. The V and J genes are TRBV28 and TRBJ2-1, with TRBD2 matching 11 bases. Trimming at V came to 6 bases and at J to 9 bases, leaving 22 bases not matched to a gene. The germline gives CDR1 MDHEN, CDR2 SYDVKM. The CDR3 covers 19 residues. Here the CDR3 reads CASSSLNLAGGLNGGEQFF. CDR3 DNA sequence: TGTGCCAGCAGCTCACTCAATCTAGCGGGAGGTTTGAATGGTGGTGAGCAGTTCTTC.

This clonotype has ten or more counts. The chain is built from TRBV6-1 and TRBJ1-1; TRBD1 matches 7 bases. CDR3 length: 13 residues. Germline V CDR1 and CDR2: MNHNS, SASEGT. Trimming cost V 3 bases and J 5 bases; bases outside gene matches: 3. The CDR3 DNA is TGTGCCAGCAGTGATGAACAGGGGACTGAAGCTTTCTTT. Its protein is CASSDEQGTEAFF.

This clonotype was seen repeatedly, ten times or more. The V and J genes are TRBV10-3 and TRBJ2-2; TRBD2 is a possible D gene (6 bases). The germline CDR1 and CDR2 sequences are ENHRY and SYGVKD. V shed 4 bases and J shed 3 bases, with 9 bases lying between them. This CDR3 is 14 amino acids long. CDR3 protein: CAISVEGYTGELFF. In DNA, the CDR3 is TGTGCCATCAGTGTGGAGGGATACACCGGGGAGCTGTTTTTT.

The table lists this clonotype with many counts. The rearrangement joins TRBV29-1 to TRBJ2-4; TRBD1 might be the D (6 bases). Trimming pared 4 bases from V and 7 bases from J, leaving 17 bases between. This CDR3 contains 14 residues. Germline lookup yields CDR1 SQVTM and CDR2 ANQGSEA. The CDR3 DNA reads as TGCAGCGTTGCTCGGGTGGGACATGGTAACATTCAGTACTTC. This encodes CSVARVGHGNIQYF.

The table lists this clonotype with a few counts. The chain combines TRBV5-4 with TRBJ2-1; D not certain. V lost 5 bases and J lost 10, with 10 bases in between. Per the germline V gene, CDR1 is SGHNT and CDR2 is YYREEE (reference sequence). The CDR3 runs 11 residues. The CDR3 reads CASSNAPEQFF. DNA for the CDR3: TGTGCCAGCAGTAATGCACCCGAGCAGTTCTTC.

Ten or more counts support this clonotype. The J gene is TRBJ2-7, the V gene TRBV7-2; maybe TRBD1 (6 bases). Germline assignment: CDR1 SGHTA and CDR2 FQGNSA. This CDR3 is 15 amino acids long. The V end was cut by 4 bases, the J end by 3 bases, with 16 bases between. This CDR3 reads CASSSYTGPFYEQYF. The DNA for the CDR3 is TGTGCCAGCAGCTCGTATACAGGGCCTTTCTACGAGCAGTACTTC.

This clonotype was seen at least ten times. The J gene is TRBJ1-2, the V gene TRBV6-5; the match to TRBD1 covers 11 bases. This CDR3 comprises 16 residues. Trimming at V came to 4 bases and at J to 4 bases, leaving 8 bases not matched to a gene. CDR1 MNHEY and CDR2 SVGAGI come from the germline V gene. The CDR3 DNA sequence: TGTGCCAGCAGTTCCGGGACAGGGGGTTCCATCTATGGCTACACCTTC. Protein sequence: CASSSGTGGSIYGYTF.

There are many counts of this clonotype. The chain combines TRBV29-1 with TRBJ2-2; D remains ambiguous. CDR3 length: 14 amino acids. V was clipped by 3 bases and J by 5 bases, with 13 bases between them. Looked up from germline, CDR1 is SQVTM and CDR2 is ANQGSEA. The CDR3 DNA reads TGCAGCGTTGAGGTGGGCGATGGGACCGGGGAGCTGTTTTTT. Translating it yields CSVEVGDGTGELFF.

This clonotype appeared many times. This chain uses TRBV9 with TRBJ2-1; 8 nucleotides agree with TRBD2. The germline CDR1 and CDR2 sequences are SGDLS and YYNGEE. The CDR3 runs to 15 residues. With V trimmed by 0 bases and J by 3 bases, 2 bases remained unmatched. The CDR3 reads CASSVVSGDYNEQFF. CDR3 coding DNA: TGTGCCAGCAGCGTAGTTAGCGGGGACTACAATGAGCAGTTCTTC.